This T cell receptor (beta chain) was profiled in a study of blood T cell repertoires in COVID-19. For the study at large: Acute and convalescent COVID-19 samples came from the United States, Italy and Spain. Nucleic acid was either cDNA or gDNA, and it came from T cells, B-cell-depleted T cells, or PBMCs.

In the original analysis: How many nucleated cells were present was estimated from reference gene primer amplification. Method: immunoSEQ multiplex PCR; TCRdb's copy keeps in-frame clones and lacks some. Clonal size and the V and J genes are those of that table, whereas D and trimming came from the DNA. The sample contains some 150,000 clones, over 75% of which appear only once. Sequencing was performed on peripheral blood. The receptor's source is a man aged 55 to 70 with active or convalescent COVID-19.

The CDR3 region is CASSLARREIAERINEQFF. CDR3 coding DNA: TGCGCCAGCAGCCTCGCCCGCCGCGAAATAGCGGAAAGGATAAATGAGCAGTTCTTC. The V call is TRBV4-1, the J call TRBJ2-1, with a weak D call TRBD2 (6 bases). Trimming cost V 4 bases and J 7 bases, with 29 bases left between them. The CDR3 length is 19 residues. Germline V lookup: CDR1 MGHRA, CDR2 YSYEKL.